This is a list of T cell receptor beta chains from one sample in a study of blood T cells in healthy people across ages. TCRdb called the 5' RACE reads again in MiXCR, with one record for every CDR3 protein. The repertoire holds roughly 1.4 million distinct CDR3 sequences, with around 59% as singletons. Specimen: blood. These receptors were taken from a man aged 18 to 29 in good health. Each CDR3 is given with its conserved first and last residue. The D gene is left open where the match is weak. Clone size is not always given. Where it is, it says once, few, many or a class for expanded clones.

V	J	D	size	DNA	CDR3
TRBV20-1	TRBJ2-1	TRBD2	-	TGCAGTGCTACCGATGCAAATACCGGGACTATCAATGAGCAGTTCTTC	CSATDANTGTINEQFF
TRBV4-2	TRBJ1-6	TRBD1	-	TGTGCCAGCAGCTCCGCCGGGACAGGGACACCCCTCCACTTT	CASSSAGTGTPLHF
TRBV28	TRBJ1-2	-	few	TGTGCCAGCAGTTTGTTGGCAGGGAACTATGGCTACACCTTC	CASSLLAGNYGYTF
TRBV27	TRBJ1-5	-	once	TGTGCCAGCAGTTTATCTTCAGGGGATCAGCCCCAGCATTTT	CASSLSSGDQPQHF
TRBV18	TRBJ2-5	TRBD1	-	TGTGCCAGCTCACCACAGGGGGCTGATGGGCAGTACTTC	CASSPQGADGQYF
TRBV25-1	TRBJ2-7	-	few	TGTGCCAGCAGTGGGGCAAGCGAGCAGTACTTC	CASSGASEQYF
TRBV12-3/TRBV12-4	TRBJ2-3	-	once	TGTGCCAGCAGTGTTCCCCCCCAGGGGCCGCCAGATACGCAGTATTTT	CASSVPPQGPPDTQYF
TRBV20-1	TRBJ2-7	TRBD2	-	TGCAGTGCTAGAGATAGGGCGGGAGGCCCCCAAAGAAACTACGAGCAGTACTTC	CSARDRAGGPQRNYEQYF
TRBV29-1	TRBJ1-1	-	few	TGCAGCGTTGAAGTCCGGACAGTTGAAGCTTTCTTT	CSVEVRTVEAFF
TRBV7-9	TRBJ2-1	-	-	TGTGCCAGCAGCCATCCCAGCGAAAGAGTCAATGAGCAGTTCTTC	CASSHPSERVNEQFF
TRBV6-5	TRBJ2-3	TRBD2	few	TGTGCCAGCAGTCCGGGACTAGCGCTCACAGATACGCAGTATTTT	CASSPGLALTDTQYF
TRBV6-2/TRBV6-3	TRBJ1-5	-	-	TGTGCCAGCAGTACTCCAACCAGGCAGCCCCAGCATTTT	CASSTPTRQPQHF
TRBV6-5	TRBJ2-2	-	few	TGTGCCAGCAGTTACGGGGCCGGGGAGCTGTTTTTT	CASSYGAGELFF
TRBV10-3	TRBJ1-5	-	few	TGTGCCATCAGTGAGTCTCGCAGCAATCAGCCCCAGCATTTT	CAISESRSNQPQHF
TRBV28	TRBJ1-5	-	-	TGTGCCAGCAGATCTGCCGGGTTCCAAGGACAGCCCCAGCATTTT	CASRSAGFQGQPQHF
TRBV7-8	TRBJ2-7	TRBD1	-	TGTGCCAGCAGCTGTATAGGACAGGGCCCCTACGAGCAGTACTTC	CASSCIGQGPYEQYF
TRBV27	TRBJ2-7	TRBD1	-	TGTGCCAGCAGTCTGACAGGGGCCCTCAGCTCCTACGAGCAGTACTTC	CASSLTGALSSYEQYF
TRBV6-4	TRBJ1-1	-	-	TGTGCCAGCAGGAACTCCGGGGGGGACACTGAAGCTTTCTTT	CASRNSGGDTEAFF
TRBV5-1	TRBJ1-2	TRBD1	few	TGCGCCAGCAGCTTGTTCGACGGGACAGAGGACAACTATGGCTACACCTTC	CASSLFDGTEDNYGYTF
TRBV9	TRBJ2-7	-	-	TGTGCCAGCAGCGTAGCTACGGGGGCTAGCGAGCAGTACTTC	CASSVATGASEQYF
TRBV5-1	TRBJ2-7	TRBD2	-	TGCGCCAGCAGCTTGATCTCACTAGCGATCGAGCAGTACTTC	CASSLISLAIEQYF
TRBV10-2	TRBJ2-2	-	-	TGCGCCAGCAGTTTCCCACTTACGACAGGAGCTAACACCGGGGAGCTGTTTTTT	CASSFPLTTGANTGELFF
TRBV30	TRBJ2-4	-	-	TGTGCCGGGCTAGTAGCCGAAAACATTCAGTACTTC	CAGLVAENIQYF
TRBV27	TRBJ2-1	-	-	TGTGCCAGCAGTTCTGTGGACACTCAAGGGAATGAGCAGTTCTTC	CASSSVDTQGNEQFF
TRBV19	TRBJ2-7	-	-	TGTGCCAGTAGTACCCCGACGGACGGGCACTACGAGCAGTACTTC	CASSTPTDGHYEQYF
TRBV7-8	TRBJ1-1	-	-	TGTGCCAGCAGCACAGGGAGGCGGACTGAAGCTTTCTTT	CASSTGRRTEAFF
TRBV27	TRBJ2-7	-	-	TGTGCCAGCAGTTCATCGGGCGGGGGCGTGTACGAGCAGTACTTC	CASSSSGGGVYEQYF